The T cell receptor beta chain under discussion was sequenced for a study of blood T cell repertoires in COVID-19. TCRdb's table, derived via immunoSEQ multiplex PCR, lists solely in-frame clones and lacks some. Found here are under 75,000 clones, around four fifths of them singletons; the top ten hold roughly 18%. Germline lookup yields CDR1 ENHRY and CDR2 SYGVKD. This CDR3 region has 17 residues. The V and J ends lost 3 bases and 2 bases, in that order; junction bases with no gene match: 8. The chain recombines TRBV10-3 with TRBJ2-3; 10 bases line up with TRBD1. The sample consisted of peripheral blood. This sequence originates from a woman aged 50 to 60 with active or convalescent COVID-19. The CDR3 DNA is TGTGCCATCAGTGACCCGGGACAGGGGTTCCCCACAGATACGCAGTATTTT. Its protein is CAISDPGQGFPTDTQYF.